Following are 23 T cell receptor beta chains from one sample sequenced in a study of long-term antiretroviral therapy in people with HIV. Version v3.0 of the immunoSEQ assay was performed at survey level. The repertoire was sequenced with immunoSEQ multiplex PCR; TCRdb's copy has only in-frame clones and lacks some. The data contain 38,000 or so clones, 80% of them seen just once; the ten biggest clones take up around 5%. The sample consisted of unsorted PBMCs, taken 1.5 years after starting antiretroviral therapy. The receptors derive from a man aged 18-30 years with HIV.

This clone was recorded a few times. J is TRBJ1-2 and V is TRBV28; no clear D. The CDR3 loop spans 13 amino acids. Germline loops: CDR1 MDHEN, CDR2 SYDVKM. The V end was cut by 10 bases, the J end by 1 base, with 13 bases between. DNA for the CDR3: TGTGCCACGAACCTAAATCTTAACTATGGCTACACCTTC. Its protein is CATNLNLNYGYTF.

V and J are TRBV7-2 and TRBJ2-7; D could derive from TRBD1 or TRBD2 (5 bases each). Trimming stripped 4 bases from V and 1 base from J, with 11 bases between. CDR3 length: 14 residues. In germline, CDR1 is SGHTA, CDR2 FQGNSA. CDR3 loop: CASSYGEGSYEQYF. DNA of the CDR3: TGTGCCAGCAGCTACGGAGAGGGGTCCTACGAGCAGTACTTC. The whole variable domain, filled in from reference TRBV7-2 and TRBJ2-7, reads GAGVSQSPSNKVTEKGKDVELRCDPISGHTALYWYRQSLGQGLEFLIYFQGNSAPDKSGLPSDRFSAERTGGSVSTLTIQRTQQEDSAVYLCASSYGEGSYEQYFGPGTRLTVT.

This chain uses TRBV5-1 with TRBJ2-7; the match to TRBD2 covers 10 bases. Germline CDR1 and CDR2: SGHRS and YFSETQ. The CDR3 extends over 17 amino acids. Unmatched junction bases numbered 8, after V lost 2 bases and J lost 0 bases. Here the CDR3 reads CASSFFPSGSSSYEQYF. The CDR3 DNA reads TGCGCCAGCAGCTTTTTCCCTAGCGGGAGTAGCTCCTACGAGCAGTACTTC.

CDR3: CASSVGRVAFF. DNA for the CDR3: TGTGCCAGCAGCGTTGGGCGGGTAGCTTTCTTT. The chain combines TRBV14 with TRBJ1-1; D remains ambiguous. Germline CDR1 SGHDN, CDR2 FVKESK. The ends were cut back, 5 bases at V and 10 bases at J, with 11 bases in the middle. CDR3 length equals 11 residues.

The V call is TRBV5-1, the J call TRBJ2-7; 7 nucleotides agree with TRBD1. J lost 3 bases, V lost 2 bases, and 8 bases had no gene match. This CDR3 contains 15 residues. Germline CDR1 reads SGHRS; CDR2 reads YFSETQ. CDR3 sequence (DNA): TGCGCCAGCAGCTTCCTGCAGGGGGTCCTCTACGAGCAGTACTTC. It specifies CASSFLQGVLYEQYF.

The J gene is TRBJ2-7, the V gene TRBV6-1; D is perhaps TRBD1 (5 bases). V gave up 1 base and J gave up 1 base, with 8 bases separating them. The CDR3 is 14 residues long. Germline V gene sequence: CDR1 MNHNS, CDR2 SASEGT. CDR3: CASSEGGESYEQYF. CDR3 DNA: TGTGCCAGCAGTGAAGGGGGCGAATCCTACGAGCAGTACTTC.

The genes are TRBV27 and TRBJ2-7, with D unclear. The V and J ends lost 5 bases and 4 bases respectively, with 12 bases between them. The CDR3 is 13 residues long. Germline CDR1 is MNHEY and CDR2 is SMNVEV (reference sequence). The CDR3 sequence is CASSTLGSYEQYF. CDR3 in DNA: TGTGCCAGCAGTACCCTGGGATCTTACGAGCAGTACTTC.

CDR3 sequence (DNA): TGTGCCAGCAGTTTATGGGGAATCCCTGAAGCTTTCTTT. It encodes CASSLWGIPEAFF. The chain combines TRBV28 with TRBJ1-1; no clear D gene. Germline loops: CDR1 MDHEN, CDR2 SYDVKM. V was cut by 0 bases and J by 6 bases, with 8 bases left in between. The CDR3 contains 13 residues.

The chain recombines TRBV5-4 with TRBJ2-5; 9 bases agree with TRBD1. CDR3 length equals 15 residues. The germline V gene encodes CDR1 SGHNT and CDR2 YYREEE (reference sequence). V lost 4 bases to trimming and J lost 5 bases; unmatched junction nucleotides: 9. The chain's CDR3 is CASSVSGTGRETQYF. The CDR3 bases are TGTGCCAGCAGCGTCTCCGGGACAGGGAGGGAGACCCAGTACTTC.

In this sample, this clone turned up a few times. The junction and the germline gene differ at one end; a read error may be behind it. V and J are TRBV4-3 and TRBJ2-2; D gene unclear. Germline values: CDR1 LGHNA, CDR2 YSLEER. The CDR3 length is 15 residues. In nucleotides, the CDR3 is TGCGCCAGCAGCCTAGGCTTTTTAAACATCGGGGAGCTGTTTTTT. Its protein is CASSLGFLNIGELFF.

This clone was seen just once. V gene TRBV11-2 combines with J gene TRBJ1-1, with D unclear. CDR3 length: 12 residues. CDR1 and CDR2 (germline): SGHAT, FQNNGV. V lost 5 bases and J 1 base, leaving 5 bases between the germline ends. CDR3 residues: CASSRQNTEAFF. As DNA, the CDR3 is TGTGCCAGCAGCCGACAGAACACTGAAGCTTTCTTT.

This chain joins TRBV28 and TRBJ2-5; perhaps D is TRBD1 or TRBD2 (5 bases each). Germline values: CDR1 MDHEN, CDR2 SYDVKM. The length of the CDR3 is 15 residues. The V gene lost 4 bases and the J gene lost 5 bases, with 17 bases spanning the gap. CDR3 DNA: TGTGCCAGCAGTTCGTACTCAGAGGGGTATGAGACCCAGTACTTC. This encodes CASSSYSEGYETQYF.

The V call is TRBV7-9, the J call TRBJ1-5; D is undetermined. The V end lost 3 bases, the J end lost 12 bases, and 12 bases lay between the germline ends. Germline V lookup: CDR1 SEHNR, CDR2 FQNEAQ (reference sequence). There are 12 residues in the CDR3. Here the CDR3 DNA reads TGTGCCAGCAGCTTCGAGGCAGGCCACCAGCATTTT. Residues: CASSFEAGHQHF.

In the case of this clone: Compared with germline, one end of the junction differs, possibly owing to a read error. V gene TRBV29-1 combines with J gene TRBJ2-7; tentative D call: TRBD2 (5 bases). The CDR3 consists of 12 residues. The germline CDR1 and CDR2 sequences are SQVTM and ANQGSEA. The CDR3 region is CSVEAATYEQYF. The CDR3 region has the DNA TGCAGCGTCGAAGCGGCAACCTACGAGCAGTACTTC.

In DNA, the CDR3 is TGTGCCAGCTCTCCAACAGGGCCTTTCACAGATACGCAGTATTTT. It specifies CASSPTGPFTDTQYF. The chain joins TRBV18 to TRBJ2-3; a weak D match, TRBD1 (6 bases). The germline V gene has CDR1 KGHSH and CDR2 LQKENI. The V gene lost 6 bases and the J gene lost 2 bases, with 15 bases spanning the gap. This CDR3 is built from 15 residues.

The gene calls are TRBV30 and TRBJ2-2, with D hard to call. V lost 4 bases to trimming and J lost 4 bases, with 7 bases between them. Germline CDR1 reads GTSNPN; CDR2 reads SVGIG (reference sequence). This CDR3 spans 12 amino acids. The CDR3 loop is CAWIWVTGELFF. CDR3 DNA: TGTGCCTGGATTTGGGTCACCGGGGAGCTGTTTTTT.

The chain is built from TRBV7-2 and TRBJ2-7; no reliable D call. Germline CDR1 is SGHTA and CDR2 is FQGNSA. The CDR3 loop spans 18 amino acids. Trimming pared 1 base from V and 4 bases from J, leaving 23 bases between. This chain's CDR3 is CASSLVSGWQAYRYEQYF. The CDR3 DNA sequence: TGTGCCAGCAGCTTAGTGTCGGGTTGGCAGGCCTACCGTTACGAGCAGTACTTC.

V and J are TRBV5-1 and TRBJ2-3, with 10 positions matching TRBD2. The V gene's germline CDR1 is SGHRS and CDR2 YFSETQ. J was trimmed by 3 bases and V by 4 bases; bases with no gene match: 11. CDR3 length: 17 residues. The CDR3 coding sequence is TGCGCCAGCAGCCACATTCTAGCGGGAGTGGTTACAGATACGCAGTATTTT. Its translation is CASSHILAGVVTDTQYF.

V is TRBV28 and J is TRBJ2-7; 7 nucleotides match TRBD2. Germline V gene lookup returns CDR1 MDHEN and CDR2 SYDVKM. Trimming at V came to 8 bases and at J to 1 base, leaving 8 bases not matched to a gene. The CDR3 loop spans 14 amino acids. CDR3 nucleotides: TGTGCCAGCTCTGGCGGGAGTATTTCCTACGAGCAGTACTTC. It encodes CASSGGSISYEQYF.

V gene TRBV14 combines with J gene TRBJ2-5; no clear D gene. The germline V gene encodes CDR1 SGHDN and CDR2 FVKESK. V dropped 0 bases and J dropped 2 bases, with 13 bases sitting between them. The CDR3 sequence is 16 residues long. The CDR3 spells CASSQEVRVVQETQYF. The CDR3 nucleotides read TGTGCCAGCAGCCAAGAGGTCCGGGTTGTTCAAGAGACCCAGTACTTC.

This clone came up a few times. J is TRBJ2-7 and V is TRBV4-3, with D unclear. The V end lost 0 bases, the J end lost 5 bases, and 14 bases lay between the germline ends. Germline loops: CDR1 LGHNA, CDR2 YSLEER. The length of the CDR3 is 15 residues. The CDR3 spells CASSQDRAAVNEQYF. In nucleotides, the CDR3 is TGCGCCAGCAGCCAAGATAGAGCCGCGGTCAACGAGCAGTACTTC.

The CDR3 DNA reads TGTGCCAGCAGCCCTACAGGGGGCGATACTGAAGCTTTCTTT. Amino acids: CASSPTGGDTEAFF. The J gene is TRBJ1-1, the V gene TRBV28, with 9 positions matching TRBD1. Per germline, CDR1 MDHEN and CDR2 SYDVKM. The V and J ends lost 6 bases and 5 bases, in that order; junction bases with no gene match: 7. The CDR3 has 14 residues.

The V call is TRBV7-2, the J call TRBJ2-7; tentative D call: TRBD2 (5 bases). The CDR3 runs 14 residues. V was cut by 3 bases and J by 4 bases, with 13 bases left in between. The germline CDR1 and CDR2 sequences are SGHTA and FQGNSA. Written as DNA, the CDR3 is TGTGCCAGCAGCTTTAGTATTAGCGAGTACGAGCAGTACTTC. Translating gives CASSFSISEYEQYF.